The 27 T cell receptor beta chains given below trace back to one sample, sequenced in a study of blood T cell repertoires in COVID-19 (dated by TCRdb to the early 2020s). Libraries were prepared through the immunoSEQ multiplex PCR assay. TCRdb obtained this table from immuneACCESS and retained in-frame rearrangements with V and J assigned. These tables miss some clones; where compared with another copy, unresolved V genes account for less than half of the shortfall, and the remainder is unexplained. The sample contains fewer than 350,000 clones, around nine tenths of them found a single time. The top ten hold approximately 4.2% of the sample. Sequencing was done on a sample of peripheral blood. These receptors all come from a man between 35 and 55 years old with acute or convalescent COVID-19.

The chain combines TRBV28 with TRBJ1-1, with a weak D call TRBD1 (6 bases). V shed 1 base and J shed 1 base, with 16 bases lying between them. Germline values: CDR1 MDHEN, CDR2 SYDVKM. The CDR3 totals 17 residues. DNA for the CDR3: TGTGCCAGCAGTTTATCCCGGTTAGGGGGATGGAACACTGAAGCTTTCTTT. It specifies CASSLSRLGGWNTEAFF.

CDR3 coding DNA: TGTGCCACAACCTGGGGAGGGGGGGGCACAGATACGCAGTATTTT. This sequence encodes CATTWGGGGTDTQYF. The J gene is TRBJ2-3, the V gene TRBV10-3; weak D call: TRBD2 (7 bases). The V and J ends lost 10 bases and 1 base respectively, with 18 bases between them. The germline V gene encodes CDR1 ENHRY and CDR2 SYGVKD. The CDR3 has 15 amino acids.

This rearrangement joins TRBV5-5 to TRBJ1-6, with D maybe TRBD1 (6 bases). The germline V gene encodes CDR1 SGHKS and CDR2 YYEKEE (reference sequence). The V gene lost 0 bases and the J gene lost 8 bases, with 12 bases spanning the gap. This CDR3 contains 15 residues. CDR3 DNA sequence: TGTGCCAGCAGCTTGGGACCGACAGGAGATTCACCCCTCCACTTT. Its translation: CASSLGPTGDSPLHF.

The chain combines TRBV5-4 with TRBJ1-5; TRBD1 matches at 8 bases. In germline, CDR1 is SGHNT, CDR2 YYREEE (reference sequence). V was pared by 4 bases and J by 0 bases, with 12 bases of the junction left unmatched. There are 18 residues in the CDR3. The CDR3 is CASSIYDRGPYSNQPQHF. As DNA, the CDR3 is TGTGCCAGCAGCATCTACGACAGGGGACCTTATAGCAATCAGCCCCAGCATTTT.

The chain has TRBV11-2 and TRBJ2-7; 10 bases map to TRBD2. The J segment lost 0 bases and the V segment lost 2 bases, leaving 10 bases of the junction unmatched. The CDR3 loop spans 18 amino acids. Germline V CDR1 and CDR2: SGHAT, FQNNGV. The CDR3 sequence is CASSLPRTSGYLSYEQYF. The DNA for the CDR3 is TGTGCCAGCAGCTTACCCCGGACTAGCGGTTACCTCTCCTACGAGCAGTACTTC. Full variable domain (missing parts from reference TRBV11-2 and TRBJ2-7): EAGVAQSPRYKIIEKRQSVAFWCNPISGHATLYWYQQILGQGPKLLIQFQNNGVVDDSQLPKDRFSAERLKGVDSTLKIQPAKLEDSAVYLCASSLPRTSGYLSYEQYFGPGTRLTVT.

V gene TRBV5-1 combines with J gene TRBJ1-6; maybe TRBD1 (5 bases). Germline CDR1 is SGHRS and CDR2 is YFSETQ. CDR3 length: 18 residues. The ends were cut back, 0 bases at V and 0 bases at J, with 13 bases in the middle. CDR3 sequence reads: CASSLDRDSSSYNSPLHF. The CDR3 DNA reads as TGCGCCAGCAGCTTGGATCGGGACTCGAGCTCCTATAATTCACCCCTCCACTTT.

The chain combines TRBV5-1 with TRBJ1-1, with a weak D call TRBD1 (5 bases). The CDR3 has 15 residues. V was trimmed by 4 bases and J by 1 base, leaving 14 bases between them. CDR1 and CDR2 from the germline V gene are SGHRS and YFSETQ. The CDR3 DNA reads TGCGCCAGCAGCCCGGAGGGGTATGAGAACACTGAAGCTTTCTTT. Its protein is CASSPEGYENTEAFF.

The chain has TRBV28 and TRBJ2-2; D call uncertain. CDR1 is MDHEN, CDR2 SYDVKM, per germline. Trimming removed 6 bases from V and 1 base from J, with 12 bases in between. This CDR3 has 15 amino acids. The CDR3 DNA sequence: TGTGCCAGCAGAGACACGACGCGGAACACCGGGGAGCTGTTTTTT. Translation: CASRDTTRNTGELFF.

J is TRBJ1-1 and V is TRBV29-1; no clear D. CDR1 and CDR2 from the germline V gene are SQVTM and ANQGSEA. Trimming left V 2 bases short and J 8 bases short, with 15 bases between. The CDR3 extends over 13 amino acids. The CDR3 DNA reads TGCAGCGTTGAAACAAGCAGGCCCAACGAAGCTTTCTTT. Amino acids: CSVETSRPNEAFF.

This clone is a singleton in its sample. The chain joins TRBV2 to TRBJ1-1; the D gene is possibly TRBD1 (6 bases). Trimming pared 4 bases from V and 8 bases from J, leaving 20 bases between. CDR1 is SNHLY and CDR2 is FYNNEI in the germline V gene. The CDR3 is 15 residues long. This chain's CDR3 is CASSVQGSEWAEAFF. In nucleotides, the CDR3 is TGTGCCAGCAGTGTTCAGGGGTCGGAATGGGCCGAAGCTTTCTTT.

CDR3 region: CASSQGGSQSYYGYTF. CDR3 in DNA: TGTGCCAGCAGCCAAGGGGGCTCACAGTCCTACTATGGCTACACCTTC. The V and J genes are TRBV3-1 (or the pseudogene TRBV3-2) and TRBJ1-2; possibly TRBD1 for D (5 bases). Germline V lookup: CDR1 LGHDT, CDR2 YNNKEL (reference sequence). V was pared by 1 base and J by 3 bases, with 15 bases between. This CDR3 is 16 amino acids long.

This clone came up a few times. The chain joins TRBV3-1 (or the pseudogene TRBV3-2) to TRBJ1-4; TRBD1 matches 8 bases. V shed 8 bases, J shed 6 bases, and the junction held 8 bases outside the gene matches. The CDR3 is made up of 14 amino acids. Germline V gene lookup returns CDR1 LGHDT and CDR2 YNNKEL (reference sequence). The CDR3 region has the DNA TGTGCCAGCGGTCCGCGACAGGGGTATGAAAAACTGTTTTTT. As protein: CASGPRQGYEKLFF.

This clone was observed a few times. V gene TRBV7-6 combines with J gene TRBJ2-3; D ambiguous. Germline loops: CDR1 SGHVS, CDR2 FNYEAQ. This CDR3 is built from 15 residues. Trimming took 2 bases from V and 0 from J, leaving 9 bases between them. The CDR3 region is CASSLFVSSTDTQYF. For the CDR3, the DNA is TGTGCCAGCAGCTTATTCGTGAGTAGCACAGATACGCAGTATTTT.

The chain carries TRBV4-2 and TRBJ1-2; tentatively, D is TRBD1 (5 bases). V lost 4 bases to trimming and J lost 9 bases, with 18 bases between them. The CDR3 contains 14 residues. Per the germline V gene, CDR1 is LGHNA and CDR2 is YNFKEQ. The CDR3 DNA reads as TGTGCCAGCAGCCCTCAGGGCTCTATTCGGAGCTACACCTTC. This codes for CASSPQGSIRSYTF.

CDR3 region: CASSAREGAIYGYTF. Written as DNA, the CDR3 is TGTGCCAGTAGTGCCCGTGAGGGCGCGATCTATGGCTACACCTTC. The chain links TRBV19 to TRBJ1-2; no firm D call. The ends were cut back, 5 bases at V and 4 bases at J, with 17 bases in the middle. The CDR3 contains 15 residues. CDR1 and CDR2 (germline): LNHDA, SQIVND (reference sequence).

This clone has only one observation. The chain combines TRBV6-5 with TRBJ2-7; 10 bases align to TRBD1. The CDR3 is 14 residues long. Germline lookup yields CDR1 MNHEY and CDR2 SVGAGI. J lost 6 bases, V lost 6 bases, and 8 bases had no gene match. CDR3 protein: CASSGGQGTAEQYF. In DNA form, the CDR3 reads TGTGCCAGCAGCGGGGGACAGGGGACCGCCGAGCAGTACTTC.

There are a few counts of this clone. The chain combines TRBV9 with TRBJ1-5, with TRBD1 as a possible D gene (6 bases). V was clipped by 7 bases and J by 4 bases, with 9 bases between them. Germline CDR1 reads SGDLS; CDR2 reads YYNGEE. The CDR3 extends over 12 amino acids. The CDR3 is CASSRGNQPQHF. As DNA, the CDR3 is TGTGCCAGCTCTAGGGGGAATCAGCCCCAGCATTTT.

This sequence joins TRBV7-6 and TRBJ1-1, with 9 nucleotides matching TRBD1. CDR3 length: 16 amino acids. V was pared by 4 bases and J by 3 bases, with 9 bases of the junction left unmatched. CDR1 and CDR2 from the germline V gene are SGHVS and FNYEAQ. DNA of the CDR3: TGTGCCAGCAGCTCACCGGACAGGGGAGGATACACTGAAGCTTTCTTT. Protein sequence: CASSSPDRGGYTEAFF.

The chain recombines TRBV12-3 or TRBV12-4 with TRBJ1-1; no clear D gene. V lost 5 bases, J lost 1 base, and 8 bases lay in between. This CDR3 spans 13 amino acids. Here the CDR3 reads CASSMRANTEAFF. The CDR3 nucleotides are TGTGCCAGCAGTATGAGGGCGAACACTGAAGCTTTCTTT.

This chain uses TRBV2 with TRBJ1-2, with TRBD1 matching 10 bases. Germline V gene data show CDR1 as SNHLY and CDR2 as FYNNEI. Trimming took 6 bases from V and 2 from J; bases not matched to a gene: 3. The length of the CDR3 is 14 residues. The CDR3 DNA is TGTGCCAGCAGAGGGACAGGGGCAAACTATGGCTACACCTTC. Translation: CASRGTGANYGYTF.

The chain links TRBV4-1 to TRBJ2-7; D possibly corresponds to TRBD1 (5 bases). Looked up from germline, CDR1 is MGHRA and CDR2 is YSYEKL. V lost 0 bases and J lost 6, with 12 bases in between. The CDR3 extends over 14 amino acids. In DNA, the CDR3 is TGCGCCAGCAGCCAAGAAGGTCAGGGTGTCGAGCAGTACTTC. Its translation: CASSQEGQGVEQYF.

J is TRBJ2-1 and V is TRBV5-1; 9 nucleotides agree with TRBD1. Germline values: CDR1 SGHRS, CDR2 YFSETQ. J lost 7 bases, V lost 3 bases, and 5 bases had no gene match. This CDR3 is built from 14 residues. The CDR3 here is CASSSGQGGNEQFF. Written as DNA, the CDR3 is TGCGCCAGCAGCTCGGGACAGGGAGGGAATGAGCAGTTCTTC.

This CDR3 is CASSMGQGYGYTF. CDR3 nucleotides: TGTGCCAGTAGTATGGGGCAGGGTTATGGCTACACCTTC. This chain connects TRBV19 to TRBJ1-2, with a weak D call TRBD1 (5 bases). The germline V gene encodes CDR1 LNHDA and CDR2 SQIVND (reference sequence). With 3 bases removed from V and 5 bases from J, the gap between germline ends came to 10 bases. This CDR3 has 13 amino acids.

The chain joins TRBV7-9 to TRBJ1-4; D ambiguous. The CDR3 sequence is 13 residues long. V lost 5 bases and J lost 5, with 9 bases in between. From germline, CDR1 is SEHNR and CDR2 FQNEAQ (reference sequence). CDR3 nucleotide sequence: TGTGCCAGCAGCCCCCGTCAGAATGAAAAACTGTTTTTT. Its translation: CASSPRQNEKLFF.

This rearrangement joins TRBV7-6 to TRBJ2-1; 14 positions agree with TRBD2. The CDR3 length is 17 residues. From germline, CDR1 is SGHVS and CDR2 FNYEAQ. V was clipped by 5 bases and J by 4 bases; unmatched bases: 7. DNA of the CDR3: TGTGCCAGCAGCCAACCGGGACTAGCGGGGGTGTACAATGAGCAGTTCTTC. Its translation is CASSQPGLAGVYNEQFF.

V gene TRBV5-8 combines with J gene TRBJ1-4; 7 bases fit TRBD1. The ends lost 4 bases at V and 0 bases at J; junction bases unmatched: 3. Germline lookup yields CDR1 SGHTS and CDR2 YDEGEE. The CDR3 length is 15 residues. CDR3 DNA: TGTGCCAGCAGCCCGGGACAGACAACTAATGAAAAACTGTTTTTT. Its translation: CASSPGQTTNEKLFF.

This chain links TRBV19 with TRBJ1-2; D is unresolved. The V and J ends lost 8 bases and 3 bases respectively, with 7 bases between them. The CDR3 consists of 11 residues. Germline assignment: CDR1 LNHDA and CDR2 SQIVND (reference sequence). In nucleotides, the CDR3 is TGTGCCAGTTCCGGGGACTATGGCTACACCTTC. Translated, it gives CASSGDYGYTF.